A selection of T cell receptor beta chains follows, all from one sample in a study of blood T cells in healthy people across ages. TCRdb called the 5' RACE reads again in MiXCR, with one record for every CDR3 protein. The profile shows about 1.4 million distinct CDR3 sequences, 55% to 75% of them singletons. The sequenced material came from blood. These receptors came from a man between 18 and 35 years old in good health. Each CDR3 is given with its conserved first and last residue.

V gene	J gene	CDR3 protein
TRBV1	TRBJ2-2	CTNDSAGELFF
TRBV7-7	TRBJ2-7	CASSPGEDSYEQYF
TRBV28	TRBJ2-5	CASRPGLTGETQYF
TRBV7-9	TRBJ1-6	CASSGTGSYNSPLHF
TRBV6-1	TRBJ1-6	CASSDVGETSSYNSPLHF
TRBV29-1	TRBJ2-7	CSVGARGYEQYF
TRBV5-1	TRBJ2-1	CASSLVPLAGGYNEQFF
TRBV6-5	TRBJ2-5	CASRNTGGAETQYF
TRBV27	NA	CASSFRATYNEQYF
TRBV12-3/TRBV12-4	TRBJ2-5	CVLHQETQYF
TRBV6-2/TRBV6-3	TRBJ2-3	CASSSDLETDTQYF
TRBV7-9	TRBJ1-2	CASSSRDDYGYTF
TRBV24-1	NA	CATSDLLRNEQYF
TRBV28	TRBJ2-7	CASSFRTASYEQYF
TRBV9	TRBJ2-3	CASSLRQRTSTDTQYF
TRBV10-2	TRBJ1-2	CASSEGGASTF
TRBV29-1	NA	CSVENYLAGGYNEQYF
TRBV6-5	TRBJ2-3	CASSSGLEDTQYF
TRBV29-1	TRBJ2-2	CSVGDSAGELFF
TRBV12-3/TRBV12-4	NA	CASSSLPSEQYF
TRBV4-3	TRBJ2-7	CASSQDRRSKGNEQYF
TRBV2	TRBJ2-2	CASSEAAPRGGTGELFF
TRBV28	TRBJ1-2	CASSPGRIGTGRYYGYTF
TRBV5-1	TRBJ2-3	CASTVMPGDTQYF
TRBV29-1	TRBJ2-5	CSVEGREVETQYF
TRBV6-5	TRBJ1-2	CATLRGRQGEGYTF
TRBV29-1	TRBJ2-7	CSVASYEQYF